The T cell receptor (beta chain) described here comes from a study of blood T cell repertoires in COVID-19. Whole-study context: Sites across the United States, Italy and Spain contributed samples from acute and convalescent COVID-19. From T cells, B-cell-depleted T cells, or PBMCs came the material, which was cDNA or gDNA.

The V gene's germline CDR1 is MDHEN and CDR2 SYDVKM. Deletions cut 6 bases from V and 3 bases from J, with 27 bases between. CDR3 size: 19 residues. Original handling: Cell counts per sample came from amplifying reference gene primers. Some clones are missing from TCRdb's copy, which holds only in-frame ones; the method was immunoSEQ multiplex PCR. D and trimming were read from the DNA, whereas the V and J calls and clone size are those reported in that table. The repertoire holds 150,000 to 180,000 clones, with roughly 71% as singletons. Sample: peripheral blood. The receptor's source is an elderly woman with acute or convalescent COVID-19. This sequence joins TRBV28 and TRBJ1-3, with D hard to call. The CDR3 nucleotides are TGTGCCAGCAGATCCACCAGCCCAACATCTAATTCGGGTGGAAACACCATATATTTT. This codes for CASRSTSPTSNSGGNTIYF.